A single sample gave rise to the 3 T cell receptor beta chains below, sequenced in a study of T-cell reconstitution after alpha-beta-depleted transplantation in children. This sample's TCRbeta library carried unique molecular identifier barcodes. In TCRdb, the PCR reads were re-called with MiXCR into one record per CDR3 protein. Here the sample spans fewer than 550,000 distinct CDR3 sequences, more than 9.5% being singletons. The material was PBMCs, mostly from graft donor cells, obtained 180 days after TCRalphabeta/CD19-depleted stem cell transplant. These receptors were obtained from a female patient aged 2 to 10 who had a stem cell transplant for aplastic anemia, so the T cells may come from the graft donor.

The J gene is TRBJ2-7, the V gene TRBV5-4, with TRBD2 matching 9 bases. Trimming took 4 bases from V and 0 from J; bases not matched to a gene: 14. CDR1 and CDR2 from the germline V gene are SGHNT and YYREEE (reference sequence). The CDR3 consists of 18 residues. The chain's CDR3 is CASSILTSGVPASYEQYF. The CDR3 region has the DNA TGTGCCAGCAGCATACTGACTAGCGGCGTACCGGCCTCCTACGAGCAGTACTTC.

The V call is TRBV19, the J call TRBJ1-2, with a tentative D call TRBD1 (6 bases). Germline assignment: CDR1 LNHDA and CDR2 SQIVND (reference sequence). V was pared by 4 bases and J by 2 bases, with 11 bases between. The CDR3 has 14 residues. The CDR3 loop reads CASSNREINYGYTF. In DNA form, the CDR3 reads TGTGCCAGTAGTAACAGGGAGATAAACTATGGCTACACCTTC.

This clonotype was seen a few times. The chain has TRBV19 and TRBJ2-1; 16 bases map to TRBD2. The CDR3 is 16 amino acids. The V and J ends lost 4 bases and 7 bases, in that order; junction bases with no gene match: 4. Germline V gene data show CDR1 as LNHDA and CDR2 as SQIVND (reference sequence). In DNA, the CDR3 is TGTGCCAGTAGTAGGGGACTAGCGGGAGGGCTGAATGAGCAGTTCTTC. Protein product: CASSRGLAGGLNEQFF. The full variable domain, rest sourced from reference TRBV19 and TRBJ2-1, is DGGITQSPKYLFRKEGQNVTLSCEQNLNHDAMYWYRQDPGQGLRLIYYSQIVNDFQKGDIAEGYSVSREKKESFPLTVTSAQKNPTAFYLCASSRGLAGGLNEQFFGPGTRLTVL.